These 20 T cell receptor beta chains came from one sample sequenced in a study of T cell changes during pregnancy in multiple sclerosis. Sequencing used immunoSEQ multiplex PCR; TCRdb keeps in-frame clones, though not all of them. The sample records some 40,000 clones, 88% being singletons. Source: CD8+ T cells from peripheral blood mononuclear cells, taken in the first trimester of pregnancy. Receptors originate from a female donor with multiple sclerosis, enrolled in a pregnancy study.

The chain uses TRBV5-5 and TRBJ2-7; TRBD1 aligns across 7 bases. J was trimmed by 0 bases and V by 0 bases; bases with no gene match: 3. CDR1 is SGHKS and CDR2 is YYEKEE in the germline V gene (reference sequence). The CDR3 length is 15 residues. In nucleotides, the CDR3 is TGTGCCAGCAGCTTGGGTCCAGGGGGCTCCTACGAGCAGTACTTC. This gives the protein CASSLGPGGSYEQYF.

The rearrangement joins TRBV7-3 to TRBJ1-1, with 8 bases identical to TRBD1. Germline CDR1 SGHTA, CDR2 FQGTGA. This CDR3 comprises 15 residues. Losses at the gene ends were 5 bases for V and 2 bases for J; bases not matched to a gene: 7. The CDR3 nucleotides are TGTGCCAGCAGCATAGGACAGGGAAGAAACACTGAAGCTTTCTTT. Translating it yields CASSIGQGRNTEAFF.

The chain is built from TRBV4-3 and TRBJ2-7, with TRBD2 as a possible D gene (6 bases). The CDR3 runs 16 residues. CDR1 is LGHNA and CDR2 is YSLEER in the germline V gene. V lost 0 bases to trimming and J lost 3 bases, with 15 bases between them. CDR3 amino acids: CASSQDLGGSIYEQYF. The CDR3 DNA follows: TGCGCCAGCAGCCAAGATTTGGGGGGATCTATCTACGAGCAGTACTTC.

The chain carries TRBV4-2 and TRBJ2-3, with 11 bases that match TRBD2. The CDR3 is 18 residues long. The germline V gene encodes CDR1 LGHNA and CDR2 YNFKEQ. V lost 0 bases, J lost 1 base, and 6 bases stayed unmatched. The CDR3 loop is CASSQEAGLAGRTDTQYF. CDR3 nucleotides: TGTGCCAGCAGCCAAGAAGCTGGACTAGCGGGCCGCACAGATACGCAGTATTTT.

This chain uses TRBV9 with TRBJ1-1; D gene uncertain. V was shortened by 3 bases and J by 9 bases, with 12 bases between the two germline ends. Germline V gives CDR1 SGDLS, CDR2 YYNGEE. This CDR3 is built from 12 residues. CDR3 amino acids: CASSDPSGKAFF. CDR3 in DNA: TGTGCCAGCAGCGACCCCTCGGGAAAAGCTTTCTTT. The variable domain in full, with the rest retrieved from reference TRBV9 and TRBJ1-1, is DSGVTQTPKHLITATGQRVTLRCSPRSGDLSVYWYQQSLDQGLQFLIQYYNGEERAKGNILERFSAQQFPDLHSELNLSSLELGDSALYFCASSDPSGKAFFGQGTRLTVV.

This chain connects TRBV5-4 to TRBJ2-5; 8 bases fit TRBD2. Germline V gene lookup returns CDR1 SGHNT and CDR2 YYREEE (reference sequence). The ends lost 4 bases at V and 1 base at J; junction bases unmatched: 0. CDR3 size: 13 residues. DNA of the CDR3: TGTGCCAGCAGCGCGGGGGGCCAAGAGACCCAGTACTTC. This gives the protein CASSAGGQETQYF.

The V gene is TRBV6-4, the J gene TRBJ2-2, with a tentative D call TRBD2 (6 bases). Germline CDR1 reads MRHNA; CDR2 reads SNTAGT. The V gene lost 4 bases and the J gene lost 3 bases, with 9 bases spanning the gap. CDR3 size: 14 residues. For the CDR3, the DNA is TGTGCCAGCAGTGGCGGGGCGGACACCGGGGAGCTGTTTTTT. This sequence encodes CASSGGADTGELFF.

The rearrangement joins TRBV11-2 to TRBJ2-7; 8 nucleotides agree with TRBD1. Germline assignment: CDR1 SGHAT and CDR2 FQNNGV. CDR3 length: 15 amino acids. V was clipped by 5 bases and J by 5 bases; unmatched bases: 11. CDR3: CASSPAGQGGHEQYF. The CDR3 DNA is TGTGCCAGCAGCCCCGCCGGACAGGGCGGCCACGAGCAGTACTTC.

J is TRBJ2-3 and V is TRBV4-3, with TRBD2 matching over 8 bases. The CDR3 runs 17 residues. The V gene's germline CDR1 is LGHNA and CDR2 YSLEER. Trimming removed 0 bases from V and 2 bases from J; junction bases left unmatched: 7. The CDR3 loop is CASSQEGSGDPTDTQYF. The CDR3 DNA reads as TGCGCCAGCAGCCAAGAGGGTAGCGGGGACCCCACAGATACGCAGTATTTT.

The CDR3 spells CASSFQGRAYEQYF. The CDR3 DNA reads TGCGCCAGCAGCTTTCAGGGGAGGGCCTACGAGCAGTACTTC. The rearrangement uses TRBV4-1 and TRBJ2-7; D perhaps matches TRBD2 (7 bases). Germline lookup yields CDR1 MGHRA and CDR2 YSYEKL. This CDR3 region has 14 residues. V shed 5 bases and J shed 2 bases, with 13 bases lying between them.

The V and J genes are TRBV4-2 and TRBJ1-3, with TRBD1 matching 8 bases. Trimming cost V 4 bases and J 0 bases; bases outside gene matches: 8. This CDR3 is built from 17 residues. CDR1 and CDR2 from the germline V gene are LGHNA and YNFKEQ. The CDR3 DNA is TGTGCCAGCAGCCCTCGACCGACAGGGGACTCTGGAAACACCATATATTTT. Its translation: CASSPRPTGDSGNTIYF.

The CDR3 DNA reads TGTGCCAGCAGCTTTTTCTTCCAGACAACTAATGAAAAACTGTTTTTT. Translating gives CASSFFFQTTNEKLFF. This chain connects TRBV7-9 to TRBJ1-4; unclear D gene. V was pared by 3 bases and J by 0 bases, with 11 bases between. The CDR3 runs to 16 residues. CDR1 is SEHNR, CDR2 FQNEAQ, per germline (reference sequence).

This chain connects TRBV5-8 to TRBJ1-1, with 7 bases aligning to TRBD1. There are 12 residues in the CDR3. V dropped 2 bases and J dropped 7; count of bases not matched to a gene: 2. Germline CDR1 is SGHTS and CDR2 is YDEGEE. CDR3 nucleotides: TGTGCCAGCAGCTTTGCAGGGGGTGAAGCTTTCTTT. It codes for CASSFAGGEAFF.

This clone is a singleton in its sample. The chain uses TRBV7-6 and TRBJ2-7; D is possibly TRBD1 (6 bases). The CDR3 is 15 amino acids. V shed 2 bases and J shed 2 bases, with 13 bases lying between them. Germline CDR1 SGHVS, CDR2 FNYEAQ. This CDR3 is CASSLSRGRTYEQYF. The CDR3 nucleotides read TGTGCCAGCAGCTTAAGCAGGGGTCGGACCTACGAGCAGTACTTC.

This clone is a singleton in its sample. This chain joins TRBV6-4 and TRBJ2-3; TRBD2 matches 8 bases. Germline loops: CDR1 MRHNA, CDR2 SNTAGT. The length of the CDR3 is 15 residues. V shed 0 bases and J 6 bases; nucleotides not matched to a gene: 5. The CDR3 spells CASSDSVAGQDTQYF. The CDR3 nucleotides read TGTGCCAGCAGTGACTCGGTAGCGGGGCAGGATACGCAGTATTTT.

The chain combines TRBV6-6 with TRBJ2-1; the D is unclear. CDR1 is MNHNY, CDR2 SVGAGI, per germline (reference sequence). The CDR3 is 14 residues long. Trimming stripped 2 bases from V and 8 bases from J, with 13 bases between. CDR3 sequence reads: CASSYTQDVYEQFF. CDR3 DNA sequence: TGTGCCAGCAGTTACACGCAGGATGTCTATGAGCAGTTCTTC.

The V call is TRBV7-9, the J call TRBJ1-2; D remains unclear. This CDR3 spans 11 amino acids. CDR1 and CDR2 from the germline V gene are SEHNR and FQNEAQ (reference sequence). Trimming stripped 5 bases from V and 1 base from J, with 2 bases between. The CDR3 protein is CASSLNYGYTF. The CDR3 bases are TGTGCCAGCAGCCTTAACTATGGCTACACCTTC.

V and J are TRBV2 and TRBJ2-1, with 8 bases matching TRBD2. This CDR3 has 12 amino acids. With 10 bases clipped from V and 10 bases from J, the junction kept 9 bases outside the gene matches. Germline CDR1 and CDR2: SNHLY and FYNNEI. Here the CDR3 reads CANPPGGDEQFF. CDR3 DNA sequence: TGTGCCAACCCTCCGGGAGGGGACGAGCAGTTCTTC.

The chain's CDR3 is CASSPISGEWNEQFF. CDR3 in DNA: TGCGCCAGCAGCCCTATCTCGGGGGAATGGAATGAGCAGTTCTTC. The chain uses TRBV4-1 and TRBJ2-1; D perhaps matches TRBD2 (6 bases). Germline CDR1 is MGHRA and CDR2 is YSYEKL. V was trimmed by 4 bases and J by 7 bases, leaving 17 bases between them. This CDR3 is 15 amino acids long.

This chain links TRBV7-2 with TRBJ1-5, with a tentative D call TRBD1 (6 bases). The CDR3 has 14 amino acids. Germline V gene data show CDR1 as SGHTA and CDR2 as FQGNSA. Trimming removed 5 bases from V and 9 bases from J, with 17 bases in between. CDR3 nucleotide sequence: TGTGCCAGCAGCCCCCGGGGGGGGCAGTTGCCCCAGCATTTT. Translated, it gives CASSPRGGQLPQHF.